The 9 T cell receptor beta chains in this list originate from one sample, sequenced in a study of blood T cell repertoires in COVID-19. Assay used: immunoSEQ multiplex PCR; TCRdb lists only in-frame clones, some missing. The repertoire holds 90,000 to 120,000 clones, with more than 80% as singletons. Material for sequencing was peripheral blood. All receptors come from a man aged 55 to 70 with acute or convalescent COVID-19.

Here the CDR3 reads CSASPGQGAVFEQFF. The CDR3 DNA sequence: TGCAGTGCAAGTCCGGGACAGGGGGCGGTATTTGAGCAGTTCTTC. The chain links TRBV20-1 to TRBJ2-1, with 12 bases identical to TRBD1. Unmatched junction bases numbered 12, after V lost 6 bases and J lost 9 bases. This CDR3 spans 15 amino acids. In germline, CDR1 is DFQATT, CDR2 SNEGSKA (reference sequence).

This clone has a single count. This chain links TRBV7-2 with TRBJ2-3; a possible D gene is TRBD2 (6 bases). Deletions cut 4 bases from V and 3 bases from J, with 8 bases between. The CDR3 length is 13 residues. CDR1 and CDR2 (germline): SGHTA, FQGNSA. The CDR3 spells CASSSRGTDTQYF. The CDR3 DNA reads TGTGCCAGCAGCTCGCGGGGAACAGATACGCAGTATTTT.

This clone showed up just once. V and J are TRBV6-6 and TRBJ1-2; D possibly corresponds to TRBD1 (6 bases). This CDR3 region has 16 residues. Between the trimmed V and J ends, which lost 2 bases and 0 bases, there was a span of 13 bases. Germline assignment: CDR1 MNHNY and CDR2 SVGAGI (reference sequence). CDR3 amino acids: CASSYRQDSSNYGYTF. In nucleotides, the CDR3 is TGTGCCAGCAGTTACCGACAGGACTCTTCTAACTATGGCTACACCTTC.

This clone is a singleton in its sample. The chain employs TRBV3-1 (or the pseudogene TRBV3-2) and TRBJ1-2, with 9 bases aligning to TRBD1. CDR3 length equals 14 residues. The V gene's germline CDR1 is LGHDT and CDR2 YNNKEL (reference sequence). V lost 5 bases and J lost 7; bases outside the gene matches: 8. The chain's CDR3 is CASSSDRGISGYTF. As DNA, the CDR3 is TGTGCCAGCAGCAGCGACAGGGGGATTAGTGGCTACACCTTC.

The chain is built from TRBV28 and TRBJ2-7, with D maybe TRBD1 (6 bases). The length of the CDR3 is 14 residues. The ends were cut back, 2 bases at V and 3 bases at J, with 11 bases in the middle. Germline V CDR1 and CDR2: MDHEN, SYDVKM. The CDR3 here is CASSLRDTDYEQYF. The CDR3 coding sequence is TGTGCCAGCAGTTTAAGGGACACAGACTACGAGCAGTACTTC.

The rearrangement links TRBV7-3 to TRBJ2-1, with 11 bases aligning to TRBD2. Unmatched junction bases numbered 31, after V lost 3 bases and J lost 12 bases. Germline CDR1 reads SGHTA; CDR2 reads FQGTGA. The CDR3 is made up of 22 amino acids. The CDR3 spells CASSLRWAGGRFGTSGAGGQFF. CDR3 DNA sequence: TGTGCCAGCAGCTTGCGCTGGGCAGGGGGTCGATTCGGGACTAGCGGAGCCGGGGGGCAGTTCTTC.

A note on this clone: At one end, the junction sequence differs from germline, possibly due to a read error. V and J are TRBV5-6 and TRBJ2-1; D is ambiguous. This CDR3 region has 17 residues. The germline V gene encodes CDR1 SGHDT and CDR2 YYEEEE. The DNA of the CDR3 is TGTGCCAGCTGCTTAGAGTTCTCACAGAGCTCCTACAATGAGCAGTTCTTC. Protein: CASCLEFSQSSYNEQFF.

The gene calls are TRBV11-3 and TRBJ2-4, with 7 positions matching TRBD1. CDR3 size: 16 residues. Germline trimming cut 4 bases from V and 5 bases from J; bases unmatched to any gene: 11. Germline V lookup: CDR1 SGHNT, CDR2 YENEEA. The CDR3 region has the DNA TGTGCCAGCAGCTCTTACCTAAGACAGGGAGAAAACATTCAGTACTTC. Translating it yields CASSSYLRQGENIQYF.

V usage is TRBV5-4 and J usage is TRBJ2-1; TRBD1 matches at 12 bases. This CDR3 is built from 16 residues. V lost 4 bases to trimming and J lost 8 bases; unmatched junction nucleotides: 10. Germline V gene data show CDR1 as SGHNT and CDR2 as YYREEE (reference sequence). In DNA form, the CDR3 reads TGTGCCAGCAGCCTGTCCGGGACAGGGGGCCTCGATGAGCAGTTCTTC. It codes for CASSLSGTGGLDEQFF.